This T cell receptor (beta chain) came from a study of breast tumors, draining lymph nodes, adjacent tissues (dated by TCRdb to about 2016). At the level of the whole study: In breast cancer patients, the study compared the TCR beta repertoires of tumor, adjacent nontumor tissue and axillary lymph nodes. The study was designed to assess the relationships and possible T-cell exchange between tumor, surrounding tissue and draining lymph node repertoires in human breast cancer.

The germline V gene provides CDR1 MNHEY and CDR2 SVGAGI. From cysteine to phenylalanine, the CDR3 is 15 amino acids long. The entry retains the CDR3 DNA only, 45 bases that are in frame from base 1. Relative to germline, V is missing 7 bases and J is missing 4 bases, with 11 bases of the junction outside any gene match. The axillary draining lymph nodes of breast cancer patients were the source of the lymph node samples. The instrument given in TCRdb is Illumina HiSeq 2000. Multiplex PCR amplification was used to generate the TCR beta chain libraries. High-throughput sequencing was used to analyze the amplified TCR beta chain products. The public reads were reanalyzed by TCRdb: fastp trimming at Q25, MiXCR alignment, in-frame beta chains only. Rows with one shared CDR3 protein collapse into an entry with the most common genes and DNA. For this sample there are 100,000 or so distinct CDR3 sequences; 21% appear just once. The ten top clones hold roughly 1.2% of the sample.

General findings and caveats noted by the study authors: The conclusion that tumor T cells originate in lymph nodes was framed as consistent with a hypothesis rather than directly demonstrated. The data were considered consistent with the idea that most tumor T cells come from the lymph node and then expand in tumor tissue. Tumor T-cell repertoires showed less diversity than lymph node repertoires and more diversity than nontumor tissue repertoires, and tumor T-cell repertoires showed preferential V and J gene usage. In luminal-like breast cancer, tumor and nontumor tissue repertoires resembled each other significantly more than in basal-like breast cancer.

Points on this clonotype: Its antigen has not been determined. No base quality information exists; no much larger clone differs at one position.

The V and J genes are TRBV6-5 and TRBJ2-3; 7 central nucleotides agree with TRBD2. The sequencing sample was made of axillary lymph node tissue. This sequence originates from a female donor with breast cancer. Some clones in this sample may be carry-over from other donors' samples. The CDR3 reads CASKTQTGGSDTQYF. The DNA sequence is given as TGTGCCAGCAAGACCCAGACCGGGGGGTCAGATACGCAGTATTTT.